Below, 27 T cell receptor beta chains from the same sample are listed, as sequenced in a study of control samples from healthy donors and cancer patients. Produced via immunoSEQ multiplex PCR; TCRdb's table is partial and in-frame only. The sample lists roughly 150,000 clones; over 85% were seen once. The sample taken for sequencing was blood. Every receptor here comes from a man in his fifties or sixties in good health.

V is TRBV5-4 and J is TRBJ1-2; 8 positions match TRBD1. In germline, CDR1 is SGHNT, CDR2 YYREEE (reference sequence). J gave up 5 bases and V 0 bases, and 6 bases lay outside the gene matches. The CDR3 has 15 residues. DNA of the CDR3: TGTGCCAGCAGCTTGGCACAGGGGGTCGTTTATGGCTACACCTTC. Amino acids: CASSLAQGVVYGYTF. Using reference TRBV5-4 and TRBJ1-2 for the parts outside the CDR3, the full variable domain is ETGVTQSPTHLIKTRGQQVTLRCSSQSGHNTVSWYQQALGQGPQFIFQYYREEENGRGNFPPRFSGLQFPNYSSELNVNALELDDSALYLCASSLAQGVVYGYTFGSGTRLTVV.

The chain employs TRBV4-2 and TRBJ2-7; possible D gene TRBD2, 6 bases. The CDR3 loop spans 14 amino acids. Between the trimmed V and J ends, which lost 1 base and 2 bases, there was a span of 9 bases. The germline V gene has CDR1 LGHNA and CDR2 YNFKEQ. The CDR3 sequence is CASSQGRGTYEQYF. For the CDR3, the DNA is TGTGCCAGCAGCCAAGGGCGGGGAACCTACGAGCAGTACTTC.

This rearrangement joins TRBV6-5 to TRBJ1-2; D not resolved. Germline V gives CDR1 MNHEY, CDR2 SVGAGI. Trimming pared 7 bases from V and 3 bases from J, leaving 12 bases between. The CDR3 covers 13 residues. CDR3 sequence: CASTLARDYGYTF. In DNA form, the CDR3 reads TGTGCCAGCACCCTCGCTCGGGACTATGGCTACACCTTC.

Points on this clone: The sample holds other DNA sequences that translate to the same CDR3. The chain joins TRBV2 to TRBJ1-2; D uncertain. Germline V gene data show CDR1 as SNHLY and CDR2 as FYNNEI. V dropped 4 bases and J dropped 4 bases, with 7 bases sitting between them. The CDR3 consists of 12 residues. The chain's CDR3 is CASSGRVYGYTF. The CDR3 DNA reads TGTGCCAGCAGTGGACGGGTCTATGGCTACACCTTC.

The chain is built from TRBV5-5 and TRBJ1-2, with no clear D. The CDR3 consists of 11 residues. Germline assignment: CDR1 SGHKS and CDR2 YYEKEE (reference sequence). V was shortened by 2 bases and J by 4 bases, with 3 bases between the two germline ends. In nucleotides, the CDR3 is TGTGCCAGCAGCTTCCTCTATGGCTACACCTTC. Protein product: CASSFLYGYTF.

The chain has TRBV19 and TRBJ1-2; D perhaps matches TRBD1 (5 bases). The CDR3 loop spans 15 amino acids. Trimming cost V 2 bases and J 3 bases, with 13 bases left between them. CDR1 LNHDA and CDR2 SQIVND come from the germline V gene (reference sequence). The chain's CDR3 is CASSINSGEDYGYTF. The CDR3, as DNA: TGTGCCAGTAGTATAAATTCGGGGGAAGACTATGGCTACACCTTC.

The chain joins TRBV7-9 to TRBJ2-7; 13 nucleotides match TRBD2. Germline V gene data show CDR1 as SEHNR and CDR2 as FQNEAQ (reference sequence). The CDR3 consists of 19 residues. The ends lost 2 bases at V and 0 bases at J; junction bases unmatched: 10. This CDR3 is CASSLRGLAGVPISYEQYF. The CDR3 DNA is TGTGCCAGCAGCTTACGTGGACTAGCGGGAGTTCCCATCTCCTACGAGCAGTACTTC.

The chain employs TRBV11-1 and TRBJ2-3, with 11 bases lining up with TRBD2. Germline values: CDR1 SGHAT, CDR2 FQDESV (reference sequence). The CDR3 has 16 residues. The trim removed 6 bases at V and 3 bases at J, leaving 8 bases unmatched. This CDR3 is CASSPPTSGRTDTQYF. The CDR3 region has the DNA TGTGCCAGCAGTCCACCTACTAGCGGGAGAACAGATACGCAGTATTTT. The whole variable domain, remainder taken from reference TRBV11-1 and TRBJ2-3, is EAEVAQSPRYKITEKSQAVAFWCDPISGHATLYWYRQILGQGPELLVQFQDESVVDDSQLPKDRFSAERLKGVDSTLKIQPAELGDSAMYLCASSPPTSGRTDTQYFGPGTRLTVL.

The chain combines TRBV29-1 with TRBJ1-2; weak D call: TRBD1 (6 bases). This CDR3 has 11 amino acids. Germline V lookup: CDR1 SQVTM, CDR2 ANQGSEA. V lost 7 bases and J lost 5, with 11 bases in between. CDR3 in amino acids: CSAETGYGYTF. CDR3 nucleotides: TGCAGCGCCGAGACAGGTTATGGCTACACCTTC.

The chain employs TRBV5-1 and TRBJ2-7; tentative D call: TRBD2 (6 bases). The length of the CDR3 is 16 residues. The V end was cut by 0 bases, the J end by 0 bases, with 13 bases between. The germline V gene encodes CDR1 SGHRS and CDR2 YFSETQ. The CDR3 nucleotides are TGCGCCAGCAGCTTGGTCGGAGGGGTGGGCTCCTACGAGCAGTACTTC. Its protein is CASSLVGGVGSYEQYF.

V and J are TRBV6-5 and TRBJ2-7; 8 bases match TRBD2. This CDR3 contains 14 residues. Looked up from germline, CDR1 is MNHEY and CDR2 is SVGAGI. The J segment lost 4 bases and the V segment lost 5 bases, leaving 7 bases of the junction unmatched. The CDR3 region has the DNA TGTGCCAGCAGTACCGGGACTAGTCCTTACGAGCAGTACTTC. Amino acid sequence: CASSTGTSPYEQYF.

V usage is TRBV3-1 (or the pseudogene TRBV3-2) and J usage is TRBJ2-3; 15 nucleotides align to TRBD2. Trimming at V came to 6 bases and at J to 0 bases, leaving 1 base not matched to a gene. This CDR3 is built from 16 residues. CDR1 and CDR2 from the germline V gene are LGHDT and YNNKEL (reference sequence). The CDR3 DNA follows: TGTGCCAGCAGTGGACTAGCGGGAGGGAGCACAGATACGCAGTATTTT. It translates to CASSGLAGGSTDTQYF.

The rearrangement links TRBV19 to TRBJ1-1; no clear D. CDR3 length: 11 amino acids. Germline lookup yields CDR1 LNHDA and CDR2 SQIVND (reference sequence). The V end lost 1 base, the J end lost 4 bases, and 1 base lay between the germline ends. CDR3 sequence: CASSIATEAFF. DNA of the CDR3: TGTGCCAGTAGTATAGCCACTGAAGCTTTCTTT.

The chain links TRBV5-1 to TRBJ2-1, with D hard to call. V dropped 1 base and J dropped 8 bases, with 10 bases sitting between them. The CDR3 is 13 amino acids. CDR1 is SGHRS and CDR2 is YFSETQ in the germline V gene. The CDR3, as DNA: TGCGCCAGCAGCTTGAACCAGGCTGATGAGCAGTTCTTC. Encoded protein: CASSLNQADEQFF.

This chain joins TRBV4-1 and TRBJ2-7, with D possibly matching TRBD1 (6 bases). The germline V gene encodes CDR1 MGHRA and CDR2 YSYEKL. The CDR3 consists of 15 residues. The ends were cut back, 4 bases at V and 0 bases at J, with 13 bases in the middle. CDR3: CASSRTERSSYEQYF. The CDR3 region has the DNA TGCGCCAGCAGCCGGACAGAGAGGAGCTCCTACGAGCAGTACTTC.

This clone was counted a single time. This sequence joins TRBV11-2 and TRBJ1-2; no firm D call. The CDR3 has 17 residues. From germline, CDR1 is SGHAT and CDR2 FQNNGV. V lost 5 bases and J lost 3, with 22 bases in between. Here the CDR3 reads CASSPLGKSQRDYGYTF. CDR3 in DNA: TGTGCCAGCAGCCCCTTAGGGAAGTCCCAGAGGGACTATGGCTACACCTTC.

This CDR3 is CASSLGPTSEQYF. CDR3 in DNA: TGTGCCAGCAGCTTAGGCCCGACTTCGGAGCAGTACTTC. This chain joins TRBV7-2 and TRBJ2-7; D unresolved. The CDR3 length is 13 residues. CDR1 is SGHTA and CDR2 is FQGNSA in the germline V gene. The V end was cut by 1 base, the J end by 7 bases, with 11 bases between.

This clone was found a few times. The V gene is TRBV4-1, the J gene TRBJ1-6; TRBD1 is a possible D gene (5 bases). The CDR3 runs to 15 residues. Germline V lookup: CDR1 MGHRA, CDR2 YSYEKL. The V end was cut by 0 bases, the J end by 10 bases, with 13 bases between. Here the CDR3 reads CASSQDQGEGSPLHF. The DNA of the CDR3 is TGCGCCAGCAGCCAAGATCAAGGGGAGGGCTCACCCCTCCACTTT.

The CDR3 loop is CASSLGTGGQETQYF. The CDR3 coding sequence is TGCGCCAGCAGCTTGGGGACAGGGGGACAAGAGACCCAGTACTTC. The chain links TRBV5-1 to TRBJ2-5; 10 nucleotides match TRBD1. The CDR3 is made up of 15 amino acids. The junction had 1 base not matched to a gene; V was cut back by 0 bases and J by 2 bases. Germline CDR1 reads SGHRS; CDR2 reads YFSETQ.

The gene calls are TRBV5-1 and TRBJ2-1; TRBD2 aligns across 7 bases. The CDR3 loop spans 15 amino acids. Germline trimming cut 0 bases from V and 3 bases from J; bases unmatched to any gene: 3. The germline V gene encodes CDR1 SGHRS and CDR2 YFSETQ. The CDR3 is CASSLGSGRYNEQFF. CDR3 DNA sequence: TGCGCCAGCAGCTTGGGTAGCGGGCGCTACAATGAGCAGTTCTTC.

The V gene is TRBV5-4, the J gene TRBJ1-2; D ambiguous. The CDR3 spans 14 residues. V was clipped by 5 bases and J by 8 bases, with 19 bases between them. The germline V gene has CDR1 SGHNT and CDR2 YYREEE (reference sequence). The CDR3 protein is CASRLLESRLGYTF. The CDR3 nucleotides read TGTGCCAGCAGGCTGCTGGAGAGCCGCCTCGGCTACACCTTC.

The V call is TRBV6-2 or TRBV6-3, the J call TRBJ1-6, with 8 bases that match TRBD1. This CDR3 contains 14 residues. V shed 6 bases, J shed 10 bases, and the junction held 8 bases outside the gene matches. The germline CDR1 and CDR2 sequences are MNHEY and SVGEGT. CDR3 DNA sequence: TGTGCCAGCAGCAAGGACAGGGAAGGGTCACCCCTCCACTTT. Amino acid sequence: CASSKDREGSPLHF.

The chain carries TRBV5-4 and TRBJ2-1; TRBD1 aligns across 8 bases. CDR1 and CDR2 from the germline V gene are SGHNT and YYREEE (reference sequence). The CDR3 extends over 14 amino acids. The ends lost 2 bases at V and 5 bases at J; junction bases unmatched: 3. CDR3 amino acids: CASSLGTGNNEQFF. In nucleotides, the CDR3 is TGTGCCAGCAGCTTAGGGACAGGAAACAATGAGCAGTTCTTC.

The chain is built from TRBV29-1 and TRBJ1-1; 7 bases are shared with TRBD1. Germline trimming cut 6 bases from V and 0 bases from J; bases unmatched to any gene: 13. This CDR3 is built from 16 residues. Germline V CDR1 and CDR2: SQVTM, ANQGSEA. Written as DNA, the CDR3 is TGCAGCGTCGCACGGGACAGCTTTTCCTTGAACACTGAAGCTTTCTTT. It specifies CSVARDSFSLNTEAFF.

This clone has a single count. The chain joins TRBV5-1 to TRBJ2-5; D gene uncertain. The CDR3 consists of 14 residues. Trimming took off 0 bases at V and 1 base at J, with 7 bases between the two ends. Looked up from germline, CDR1 is SGHRS and CDR2 is YFSETQ. Here the CDR3 DNA reads TGCGCCAGCAGCTTGGAGGGCACCCAAGAGACCCAGTACTTC. It is translated as CASSLEGTQETQYF.

J is TRBJ2-3 and V is TRBV28; D is unclear. Germline V gene sequence: CDR1 MDHEN, CDR2 SYDVKM. V shed 8 bases and J shed 0 bases, with 12 bases lying between them. The CDR3 totals 14 residues. The CDR3 is CASSRSVSTDTQYF. DNA for the CDR3: TGTGCCAGCTCCCGGAGCGTAAGCACAGATACGCAGTATTTT.

J is TRBJ1-5 and V is TRBV11-2; 10 nucleotides match TRBD1. The CDR3 consists of 15 residues. Losses at the gene ends were 3 bases for V and 4 bases for J; bases not matched to a gene: 3. Looked up from germline, CDR1 is SGHAT and CDR2 is FQNNGV. This CDR3 reads CASSFRTGGNQPQHF. CDR3 DNA sequence: TGTGCCAGCAGCTTTAGGACAGGGGGAAATCAGCCCCAGCATTTT.